This section outlines one T cell receptor beta chain sequence together with its context. The data originate from a study of control samples from healthy donors and cancer patients. Here immunoSEQ multiplex PCR was the method, and the copy in TCRdb shows in-frame clones only, minus some. The sample contains 150,000 to 200,000 clones, 85% to 95% of which appear only once. CDR3 size: 15 residues. V gave up 3 bases and J gave up 7 bases; unmatched junction bases: 8. The germline gives CDR1 SEHNR, CDR2 FQNEAQ (reference sequence). This clonotype originated in a woman between 18 and 30 years old in good health. Source material: blood. The chain uses TRBV7-9 and TRBJ1-4, with TRBD1 identical over 7 bases. CDR3 nucleotide sequence: TGTGCCAGCAGCTTGGGTGACAGGGAAGGTGAAAAACTGTTTTTT. Amino acid sequence: CASSLGDREGEKLFF.